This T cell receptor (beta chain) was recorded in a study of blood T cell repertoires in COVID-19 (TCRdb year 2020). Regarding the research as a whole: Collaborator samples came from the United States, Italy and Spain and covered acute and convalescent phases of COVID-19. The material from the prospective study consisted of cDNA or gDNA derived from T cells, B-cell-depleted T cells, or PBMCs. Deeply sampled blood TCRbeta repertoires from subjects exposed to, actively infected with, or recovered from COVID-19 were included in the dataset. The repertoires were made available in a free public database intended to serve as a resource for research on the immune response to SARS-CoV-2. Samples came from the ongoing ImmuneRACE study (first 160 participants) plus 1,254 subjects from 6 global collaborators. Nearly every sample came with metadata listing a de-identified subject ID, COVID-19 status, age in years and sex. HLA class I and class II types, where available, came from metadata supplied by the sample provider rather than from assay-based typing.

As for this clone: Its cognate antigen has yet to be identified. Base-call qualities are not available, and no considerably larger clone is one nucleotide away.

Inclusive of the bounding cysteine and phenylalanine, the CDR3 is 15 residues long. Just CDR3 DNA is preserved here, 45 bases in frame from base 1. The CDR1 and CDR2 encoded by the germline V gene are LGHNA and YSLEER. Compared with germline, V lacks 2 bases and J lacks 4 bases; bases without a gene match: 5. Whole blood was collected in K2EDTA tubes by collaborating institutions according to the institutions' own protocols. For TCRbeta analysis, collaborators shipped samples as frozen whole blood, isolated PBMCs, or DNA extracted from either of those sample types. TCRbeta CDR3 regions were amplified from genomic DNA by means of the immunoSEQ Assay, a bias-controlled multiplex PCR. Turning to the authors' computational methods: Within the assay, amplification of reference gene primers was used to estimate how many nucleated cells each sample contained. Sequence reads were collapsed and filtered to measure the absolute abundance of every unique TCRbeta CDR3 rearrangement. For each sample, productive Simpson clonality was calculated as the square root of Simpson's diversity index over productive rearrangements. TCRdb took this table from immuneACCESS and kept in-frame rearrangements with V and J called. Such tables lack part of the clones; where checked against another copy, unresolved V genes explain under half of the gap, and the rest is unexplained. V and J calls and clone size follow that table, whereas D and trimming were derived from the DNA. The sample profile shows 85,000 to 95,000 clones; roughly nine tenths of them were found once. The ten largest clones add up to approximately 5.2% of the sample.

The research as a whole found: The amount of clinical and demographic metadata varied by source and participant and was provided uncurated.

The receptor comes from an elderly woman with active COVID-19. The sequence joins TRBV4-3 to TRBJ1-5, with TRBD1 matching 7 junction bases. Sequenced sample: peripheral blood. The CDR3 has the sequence CASSQTTTGNQPQHF. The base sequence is TGCGCCAGCAGCCAAACTACGACAGGGAATCAGCCCCAGCATTTT.